These T cell receptor beta chains were read from a single sample in a study of Graves' ophthalmopathy and Graves' hyperthyroidism. MiXCR, applied by TCRdb to the multiplex PCR reads, yields one record per CDR3 protein. The sample has hundreds of thousands of distinct CDR3 sequences, about 16% seen once. Sequencing was performed on peripheral blood. The receptor source for this set is a woman between 18 and 30 years old with stable Graves' hyperthyroidism. CDR3s include the opening cysteine and the closing phenylalanine or tryptophan. The order of the fields is V gene, J gene, CDR3 length, CDR3 protein.

>TRBV6-1|TRBJ2-7|11
CASIDSYDQYF
>TRBV11-1|TRBJ2-7|15
CASSFPQGSPYEQYF
>TRBV20-1|TRBJ2-7|11
CSATQVQEQYF
>TRBV27|TRBJ1-5|12
CDPPEGGQPQHF
>TRBV27|TRBJ1-1|14
CASSMMGVNTEAFF
>TRBV3-1|TRBJ1-2|15
CASSQAPWEVYGYTF
>TRBV12-3/TRBV12-4|TRBJ1-1|15
CASSEDRVGLTEAFF
>TRBV7-2|TRBJ2-7|15
CASSPMVSGWDEQYF
>TRBV11-2|TRBJ1-2|15
CASSLERQHWYGYTF
>TRBV11-2|TRBJ1-1|13
CASSRITGDQAFF
>TRBV3-1|TRBJ1-2|13
CASSQDTGFGYTF
>TRBV6-1|TRBJ2-7|13
CASGRSVSYEQYF